These 4 T cell receptor beta chains originate from one sample sequenced in a study of cytomegalovirus exposure and HLA in healthy donors. PCR used 60 Vbeta primers and 13 Jbeta primers. Measured with immunoSEQ multiplex PCR; TCRdb has only the in-frame clones, and not every one. The data show approximately 100,000 clones, around 75% seen once. The source material was PBMCs. The receptors shown here come from a man in his forties in good health and CMV-seronegative.

V and J are TRBV28 and TRBJ2-6, with D unclear. V was shortened by 5 bases and J by 7 bases, with 3 bases between the two germline ends. CDR1 and CDR2 (germline): MDHEN, SYDVKM. The CDR3 has 11 amino acids. The CDR3 region is CASSPANVLTF. For the CDR3, the DNA is TGTGCCAGCAGTCCAGCCAACGTCCTGACTTTC.

This clone appeared a single time. The chain is built from TRBV7-8 and TRBJ2-7; a weak D match, TRBD1 (5 bases). V shed 1 base and J shed 1 base, with 11 bases lying between them. CDR3 length: 15 residues. Per germline, CDR1 SGHVS and CDR2 FQNEAQ. CDR3 bases: TGTGCCAGCAGCTTAGTGCAGGGAAGGTCCTACGAGCAGTACTTC. Its protein is CASSLVQGRSYEQYF.

The chain combines TRBV5-1 with TRBJ1-1; D is unclear. CDR3 length: 13 amino acids. The germline CDR1 and CDR2 sequences are SGHRS and YFSETQ. Between the trimmed V and J ends, which lost 0 bases and 7 bases, there was a span of 10 bases. The CDR3 nucleotides read TGCGCCAGCAGCTTGGCCCCGGAGGGTGAAGCTTTCTTT. Protein sequence: CASSLAPEGEAFF.

The chain uses TRBV6-5 and TRBJ2-7, with 7 positions matching TRBD2. The trim removed 0 bases at V and 3 bases at J, leaving 8 bases unmatched. CDR3 length: 16 amino acids. From germline, CDR1 is MNHEY and CDR2 SVGAGI. CDR3 protein: CASSYSIGEGRYEQYF. The DNA of the CDR3 is TGTGCCAGCAGTTACTCGATTGGGGAGGGACGCTACGAGCAGTACTTC.